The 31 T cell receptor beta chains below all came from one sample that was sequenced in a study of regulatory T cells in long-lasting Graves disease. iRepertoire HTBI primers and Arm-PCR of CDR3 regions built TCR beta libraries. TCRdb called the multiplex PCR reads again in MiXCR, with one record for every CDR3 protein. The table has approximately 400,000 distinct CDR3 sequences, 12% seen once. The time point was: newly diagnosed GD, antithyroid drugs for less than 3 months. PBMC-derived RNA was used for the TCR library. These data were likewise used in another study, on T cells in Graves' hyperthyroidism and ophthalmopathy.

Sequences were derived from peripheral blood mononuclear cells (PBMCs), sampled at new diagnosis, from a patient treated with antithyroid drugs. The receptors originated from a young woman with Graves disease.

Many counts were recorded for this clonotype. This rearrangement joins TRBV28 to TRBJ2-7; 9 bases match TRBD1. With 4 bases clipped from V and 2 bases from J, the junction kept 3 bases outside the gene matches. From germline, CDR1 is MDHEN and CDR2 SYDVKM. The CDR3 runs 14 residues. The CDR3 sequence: CASSSRTGAYEQYV. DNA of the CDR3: TGTGCCAGCAGTTCCCGGACAGGGGCCTACGAGCAGTACGTC.

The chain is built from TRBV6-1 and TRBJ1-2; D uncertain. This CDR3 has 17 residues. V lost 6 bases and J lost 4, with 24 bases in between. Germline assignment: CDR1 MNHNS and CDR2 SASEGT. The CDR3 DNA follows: TGTGCCAGCAGCCACCGGGCGGCGGATAGGCCTATCTATGGCTACACCTTC. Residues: CASSHRAADRPIYGYTF.

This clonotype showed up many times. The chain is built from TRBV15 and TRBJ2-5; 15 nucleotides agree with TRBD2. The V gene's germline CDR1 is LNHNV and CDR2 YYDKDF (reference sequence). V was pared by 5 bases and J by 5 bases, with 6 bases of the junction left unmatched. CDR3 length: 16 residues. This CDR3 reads CATSLGLAGGVETQYF. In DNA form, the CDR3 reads TGTGCCACCAGCTTGGGACTAGCGGGAGGAGTGGAGACCCAGTACTTC.

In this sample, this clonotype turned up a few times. Here the CDR3 reads CASSIGLAYEQYF. The CDR3 region has the DNA TGCGCCAGCAGCATCGGACTAGCGTACGAGCAGTACTTC. This chain joins TRBV5-1 and TRBJ2-7, with TRBD2 matching over 9 bases. J gave up 4 bases and V 4 bases, and 3 bases lay outside the gene matches. Germline CDR1 reads SGHRS; CDR2 reads YFSETQ. The CDR3 is 13 residues long. The whole variable domain, remainder taken from reference TRBV5-1 and TRBJ2-7, is KAGVTQTPRYLIKTRGQQVTLSCSPISGHRSVSWYQQTPGQGLQFLFEYFSETQRNKGNFPGRFSGRQFSNSRSEMNVSTLELGDSALYLCASSIGLAYEQYFGPGTRLTVT.

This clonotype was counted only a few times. CDR3 DNA: TGCAGTGCTCCCCCCCCTGTTTGGGAAGTCATCGGGGGGGCCTATGGCTACACCTTC. Encoded protein: CSAPPPVWEVIGGAYGYTF. This chain joins TRBV20-1 and TRBJ1-2; D is possibly TRBD1 (6 bases). V dropped 5 bases and J dropped 4 bases, with 32 bases sitting between them. The CDR3 contains 19 residues. CDR1 is DFQATT, CDR2 SNEGSKA, per germline (reference sequence).

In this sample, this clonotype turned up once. In nucleotides, the CDR3 is TGTGCCACCACAACCCATGCGGGACCCTACACAGATACGCAGTATTTT. Amino acids: CATTTHAGPYTDTQYF. The rearrangement joins TRBV7-6 to TRBJ2-3; D is possibly TRBD2 (6 bases). There are 16 residues in the CDR3. Germline values: CDR1 SGHVS, CDR2 FNYEAQ. Trimming shortened V by 10 bases and J by 2 bases, and 22 bases separated the two germline ends.

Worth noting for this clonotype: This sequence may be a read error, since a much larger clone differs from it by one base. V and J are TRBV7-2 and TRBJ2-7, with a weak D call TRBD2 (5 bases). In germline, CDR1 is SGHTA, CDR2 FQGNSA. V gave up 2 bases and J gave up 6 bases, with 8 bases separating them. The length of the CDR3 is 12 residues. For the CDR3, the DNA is TGTGCCAGCAGCTTACAGGACTGCGAGCAGTACTTC. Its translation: CASSLQDCEQYF. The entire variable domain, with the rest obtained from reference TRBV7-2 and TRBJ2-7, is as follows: GAGVSQSPSNKVTEKGKDVELRCDPISGHTALYWYRQSLGQGLEFLIYFQGNSAPDKSGLPSDRFSAERTGGSVSTLTIQRTQQEDSAVYLCASSLQDCEQYFGPGTRLTVT.

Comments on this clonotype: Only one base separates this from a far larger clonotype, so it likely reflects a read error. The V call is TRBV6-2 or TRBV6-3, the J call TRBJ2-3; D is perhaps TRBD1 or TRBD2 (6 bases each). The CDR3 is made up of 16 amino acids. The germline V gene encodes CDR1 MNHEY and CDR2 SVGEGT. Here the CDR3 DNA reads TGTGCCAGCAGTTACTCGAGGGGGGCTAGCACAGGTACGCAGTATTTT. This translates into CASSYSRGASTGTQYF.

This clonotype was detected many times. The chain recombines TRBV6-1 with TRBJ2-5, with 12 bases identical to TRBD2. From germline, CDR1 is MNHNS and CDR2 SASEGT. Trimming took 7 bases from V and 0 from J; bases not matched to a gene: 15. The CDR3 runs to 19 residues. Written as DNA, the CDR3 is TGTGCCAGCACATCCCTATTCGGACTAGCGGGGTTCTACCAAGAGACCCAGTACTTC. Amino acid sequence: CASTSLFGLAGFYQETQYF.

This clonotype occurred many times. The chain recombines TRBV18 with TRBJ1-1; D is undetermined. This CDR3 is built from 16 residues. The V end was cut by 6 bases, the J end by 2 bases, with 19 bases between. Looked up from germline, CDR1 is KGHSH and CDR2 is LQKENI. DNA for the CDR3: TGTGCCAGCTCGCAACGGTTACCGTCCGGAAACACTGAAGCTTTCTTT. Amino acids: CASSQRLPSGNTEAFF.

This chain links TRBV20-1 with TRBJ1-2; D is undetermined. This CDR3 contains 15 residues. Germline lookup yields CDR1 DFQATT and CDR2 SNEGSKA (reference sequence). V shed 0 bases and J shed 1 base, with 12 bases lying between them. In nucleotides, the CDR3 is TGCAGTGCTAGAGATCTTCGGGGTATTAACTATGGCTACACCTTC. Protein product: CSARDLRGINYGYTF.

The CDR3 DNA is TGTGCCAGCATTCATAAGACTAGCGGGGCTTCGAACACCGGGGAGCTGTTTTTT. Translating it yields CASIHKTSGASNTGELFF. The chain couples TRBV6-1 to TRBJ2-2, with TRBD2 identical over 11 bases. The germline V gene encodes CDR1 MNHNS and CDR2 SASEGT. The V gene end was trimmed by 7 bases and the J gene end by 0 bases; junction bases not matched to a gene: 10. This CDR3 contains 18 residues.

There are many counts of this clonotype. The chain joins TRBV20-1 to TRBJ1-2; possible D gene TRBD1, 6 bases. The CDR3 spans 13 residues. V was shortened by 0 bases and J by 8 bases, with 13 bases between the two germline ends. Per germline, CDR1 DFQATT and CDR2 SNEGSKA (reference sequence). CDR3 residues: CSAREAGARGYTF. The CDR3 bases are TGCAGTGCTAGAGAGGCAGGGGCGCGGGGCTACACCTTC.

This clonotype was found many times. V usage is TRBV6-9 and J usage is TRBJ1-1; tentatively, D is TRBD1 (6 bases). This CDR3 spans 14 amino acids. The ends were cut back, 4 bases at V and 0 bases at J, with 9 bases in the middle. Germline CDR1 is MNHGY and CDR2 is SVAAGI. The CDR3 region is CASSLRQVNTEAFF. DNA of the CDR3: TGTGCCAGCAGTTTAAGACAGGTGAACACTGAAGCTTTCTTT.

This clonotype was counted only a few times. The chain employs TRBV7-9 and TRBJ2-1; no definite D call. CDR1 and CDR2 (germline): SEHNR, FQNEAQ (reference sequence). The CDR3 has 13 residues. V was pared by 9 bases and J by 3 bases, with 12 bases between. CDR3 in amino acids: CASPGPGYNEQFF. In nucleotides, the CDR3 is TGTGCCAGTCCGGGTCCAGGCTACAATGAGCAGTTCTTC. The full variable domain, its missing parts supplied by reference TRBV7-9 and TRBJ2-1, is DTGVSQNPRHKITKRGQNVTFRCDPISEHNRLYWYRQTLGQGPEFLTYFQNEAQLEKSRLLSDRFSAERPKGSFSTLEIQRTEQGDSAMYLCASPGPGYNEQFFGPGTRLTVL.

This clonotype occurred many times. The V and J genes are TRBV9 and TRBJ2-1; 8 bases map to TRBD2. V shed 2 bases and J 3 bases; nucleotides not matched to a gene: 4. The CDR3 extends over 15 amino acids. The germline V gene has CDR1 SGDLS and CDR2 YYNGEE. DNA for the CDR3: TGTGCCAGCAGCGTGTTAGCGGGGTTCTACAATGAGCAGTTCTTC. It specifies CASSVLAGFYNEQFF.

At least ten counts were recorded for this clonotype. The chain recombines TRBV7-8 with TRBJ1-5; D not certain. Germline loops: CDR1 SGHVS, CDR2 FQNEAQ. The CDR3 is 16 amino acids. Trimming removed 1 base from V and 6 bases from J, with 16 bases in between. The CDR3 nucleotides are TGTGCCAGCAGCTTAGTGGTCGGGGAGGGCGGTCAGCCCCAGCATTTT. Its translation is CASSLVVGEGGQPQHF.

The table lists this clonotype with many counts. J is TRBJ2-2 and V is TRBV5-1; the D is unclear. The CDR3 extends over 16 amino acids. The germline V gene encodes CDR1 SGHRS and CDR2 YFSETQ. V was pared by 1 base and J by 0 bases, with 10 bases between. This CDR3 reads CASSLQAHANTGELFF. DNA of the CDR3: TGCGCCAGCAGCTTGCAAGCGCACGCGAACACCGGGGAGCTGTTTTTT.

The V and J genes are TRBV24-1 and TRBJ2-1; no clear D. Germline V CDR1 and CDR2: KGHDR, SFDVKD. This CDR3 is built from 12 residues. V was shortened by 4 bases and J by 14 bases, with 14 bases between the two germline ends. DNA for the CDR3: TGTGCCACCAGTGAAGACACCGCTTTGGAGTTCTTC. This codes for CATSEDTALEFF.

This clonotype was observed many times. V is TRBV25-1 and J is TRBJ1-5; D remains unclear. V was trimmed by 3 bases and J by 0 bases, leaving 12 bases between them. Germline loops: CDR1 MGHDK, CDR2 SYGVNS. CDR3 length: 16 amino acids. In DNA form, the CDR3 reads TGTGCCAGCAGTGATAGCCGCGGGCCTAGCAATCAGCCCCAGCATTTT. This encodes CASSDSRGPSNQPQHF.

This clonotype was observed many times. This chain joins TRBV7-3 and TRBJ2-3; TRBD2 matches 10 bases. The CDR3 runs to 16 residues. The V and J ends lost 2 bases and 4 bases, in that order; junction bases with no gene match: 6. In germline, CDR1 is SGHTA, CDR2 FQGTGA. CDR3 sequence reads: CASSLLASGGSDTQYF. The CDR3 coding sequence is TGTGCCAGCAGCTTACTGGCTAGCGGGGGTTCAGATACGCAGTATTTT.

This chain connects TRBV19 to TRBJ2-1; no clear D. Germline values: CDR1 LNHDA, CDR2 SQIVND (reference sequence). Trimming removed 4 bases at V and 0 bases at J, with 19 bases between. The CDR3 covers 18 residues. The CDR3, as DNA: TGTGCCAGTAGTAACGGTTCTTTGACCGAAGACTCCTACAATGAGCAGTTCTTC. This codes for CASSNGSLTEDSYNEQFF.

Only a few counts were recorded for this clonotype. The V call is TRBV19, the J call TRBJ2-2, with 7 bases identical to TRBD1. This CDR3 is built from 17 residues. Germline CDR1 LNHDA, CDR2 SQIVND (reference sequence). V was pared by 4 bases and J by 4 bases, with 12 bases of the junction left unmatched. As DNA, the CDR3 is TGTGCCAGTAGTACCCACAGGGGTGGCCGGGGCACCGGGGAGCTGTTTTTT. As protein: CASSTHRGGRGTGELFF.

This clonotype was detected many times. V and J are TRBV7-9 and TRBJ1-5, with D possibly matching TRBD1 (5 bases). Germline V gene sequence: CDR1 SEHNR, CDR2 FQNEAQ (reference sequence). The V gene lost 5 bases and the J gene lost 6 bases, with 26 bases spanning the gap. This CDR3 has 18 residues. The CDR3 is CASSHPRGRLGVTQPQHF. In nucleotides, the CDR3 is TGTGCCAGCAGCCACCCTAGGGGCAGGCTCGGAGTGACTCAGCCCCAGCATTTT.

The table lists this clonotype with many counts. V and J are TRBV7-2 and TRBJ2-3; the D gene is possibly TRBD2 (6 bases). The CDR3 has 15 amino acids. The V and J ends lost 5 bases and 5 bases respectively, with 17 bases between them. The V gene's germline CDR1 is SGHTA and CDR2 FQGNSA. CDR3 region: CASSHTGLPEDTQYF. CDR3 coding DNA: TGTGCCAGCAGCCATACGGGACTCCCCGAAGATACGCAGTATTTT.

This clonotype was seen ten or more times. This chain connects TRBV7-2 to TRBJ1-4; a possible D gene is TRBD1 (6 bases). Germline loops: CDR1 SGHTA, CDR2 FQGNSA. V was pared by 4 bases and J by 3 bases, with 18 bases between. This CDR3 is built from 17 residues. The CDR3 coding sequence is TGTGCCAGCAGCTCGCCAATAATGGGGGCTTCTAATGAAAAACTGTTTTTT. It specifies CASSSPIMGASNEKLFF.

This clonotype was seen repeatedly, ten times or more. The CDR3 bases are TGTGCCAGCAGTCCGTCAGGGGGCGGGCAGCCCCAGCATTTT. Translating it yields CASSPSGGGQPQHF. V usage is TRBV6-2 or TRBV6-3 and J usage is TRBJ1-5, with 8 nucleotides matching TRBD1. The CDR3 spans 14 residues. CDR1 MNHEY and CDR2 SVGEGT come from the germline V gene. Trimming at V came to 5 bases and at J to 7 bases, leaving 7 bases not matched to a gene.

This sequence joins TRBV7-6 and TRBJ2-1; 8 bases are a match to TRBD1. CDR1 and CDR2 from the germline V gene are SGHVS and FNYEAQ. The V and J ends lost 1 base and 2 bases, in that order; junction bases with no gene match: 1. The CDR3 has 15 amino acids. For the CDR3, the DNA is TGTGCCAGCAGCTTAGGCAGGGGGCCCTACAATGAGCAGTTCTTC. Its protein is CASSLGRGPYNEQFF.

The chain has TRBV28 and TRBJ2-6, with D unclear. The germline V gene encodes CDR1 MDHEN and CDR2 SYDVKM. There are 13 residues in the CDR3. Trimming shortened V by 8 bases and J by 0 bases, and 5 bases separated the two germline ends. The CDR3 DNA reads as TGTGCCAGCGGGATCTCTGGGGCCAACGTCCTGACTTTC. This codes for CASGISGANVLTF.

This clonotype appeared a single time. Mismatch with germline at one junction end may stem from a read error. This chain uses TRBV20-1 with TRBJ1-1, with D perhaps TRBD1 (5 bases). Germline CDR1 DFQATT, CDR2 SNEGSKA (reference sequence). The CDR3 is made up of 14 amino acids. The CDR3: CSARDLFRATEGFF. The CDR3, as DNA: TGCAGTGCTAGAGATCTCTTCAGGGCCACTGAAGGTTTCTTT.

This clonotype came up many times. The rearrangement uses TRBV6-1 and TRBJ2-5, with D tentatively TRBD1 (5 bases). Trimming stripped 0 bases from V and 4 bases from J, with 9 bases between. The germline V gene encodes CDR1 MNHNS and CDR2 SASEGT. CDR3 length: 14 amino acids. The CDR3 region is CASSEALRGETQYF. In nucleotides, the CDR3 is TGTGCCAGCAGTGAAGCGCTTAGGGGAGAGACCCAGTACTTC.